Presented here are 9 T cell receptor beta chains from one specimen sequenced in a study of CD8 T cells in Susac syndrome. Reverse transcription of roughly 0.45 to 1 ug RNA was performed with random hexamers. TCRdb reprocessed the immunoSEQ multiplex PCR reads with MiXCR, giving one entry per CDR3 protein. This table has about 100,000 distinct CDR3 sequences, about 95% appearing once. The sample was CD8+ T cells from PBMCs. The receptors were sampled from a human donor with Susac syndrome.

J is TRBJ2-1 and V is TRBV10-2; TRBD1 agrees at 9 bases. Germline values: CDR1 WSHSY, CDR2 SAAADI. The V segment lost 2 bases and the J segment 7 bases; nucleotides outside the gene matches: 0. The CDR3 is 13 amino acids. CDR3 in amino acids: CASSEDRGNEQFF. The DNA for the CDR3 is TGCGCCAGCAGTGAGGACAGGGGGAATGAGCAGTTCTTC.

V is TRBV18 and J is TRBJ1-5; perhaps TRBD1 as D (5 bases). The germline V gene has CDR1 KGHSH and CDR2 LQKENI. The CDR3 is 12 residues long. Trimming stripped 6 bases from V and 7 bases from J, with 10 bases between. The CDR3 sequence is CASSVGGQPQHF. The CDR3 nucleotides read TGTGCCAGCTCCGTGGGGGGACAGCCCCAGCATTTT.

The V and J genes are TRBV14 and TRBJ2-1, with 13 bases fitting TRBD2. Trimming at V came to 1 base and at J to 9 bases, leaving 3 bases not matched to a gene. CDR3 size: 15 residues. Germline V gene sequence: CDR1 SGHDN, CDR2 FVKESK. The CDR3 reads CASSQGLAGGGEQFF. CDR3 DNA: TGTGCCAGCAGCCAAGGACTAGCGGGAGGAGGTGAGCAGTTCTTC. Using reference TRBV14 and TRBJ2-1 for the parts outside the CDR3, the full variable domain is EAGVTQFPSHSVIEKGQTVTLRCDPISGHDNLYWYRRVMGKEIKFLLHFVKESKQDESGMPNNRFLAERTGGTYSTLKVQPAELEDSGVYFCASSQGLAGGGEQFFGPGTRLTVL.

J is TRBJ2-3 and V is TRBV6-6, with 11 positions matching TRBD2. J lost 2 bases, V lost 2 bases, and 3 bases had no gene match. The CDR3 sequence is 16 residues long. Germline V gene sequence: CDR1 MNHNY, CDR2 SVGAGI (reference sequence). The CDR3 protein is CASSYPTSGDTDTQYF. In DNA form, the CDR3 reads TGTGCCAGCAGTTACCCGACTAGCGGGGACACAGATACGCAGTATTTT.

The rearrangement joins TRBV12-3 or TRBV12-4 to TRBJ2-1, with 14 bases aligning to TRBD2. V trimming: 4 bases; J trimming: 10 bases; junction bases outside the gene matches: 9. This CDR3 spans 16 amino acids. The CDR3 DNA is TGTGCCAGCAGTTCACGGGGACTAGCGGGAGTGAGGGAGCAGTTCTTC. Its protein is CASSSRGLAGVREQFF.

This clonotype was detected once. The chain combines TRBV7-8 with TRBJ2-5, with 8 bases aligning to TRBD2. Trimming took 6 bases from V and 1 from J; bases not matched to a gene: 7. Germline V lookup: CDR1 SGHVS, CDR2 FQNEAQ. The CDR3 sequence is 15 residues long. The DNA for the CDR3 is TGTGCCAGCAGACCCTTAGCGGGGATCCAAGAGACCCAGTACTTC. Protein sequence: CASRPLAGIQETQYF.

The chain joins TRBV7-9 to TRBJ2-1; maybe TRBD1 (5 bases). The germline CDR1 and CDR2 sequences are SEHNR and FQNEAQ (reference sequence). This CDR3 has 12 amino acids. Trimming stripped 0 bases from V and 14 bases from J, with 11 bases between. The CDR3 loop reads CASSLAQDTEFF. The CDR3 DNA is TGTGCCAGCAGCTTAGCGCAGGACACCGAGTTCTTC.

The chain links TRBV24-1 to TRBJ2-3, with 10 bases that match TRBD2. J gave up 5 bases and V 0 bases, and 10 bases lay outside the gene matches. The CDR3 length is 18 residues. Germline-derived CDR1 and CDR2 are KGHDR and SFDVKD. The CDR3 nucleotides read TGTGCCACCAGTGATTTGCAAACGTTAGCGGGAGGAAAAGATACGCAGTATTTT. Its protein is CATSDLQTLAGGKDTQYF.

The genes are TRBV12-3 or TRBV12-4 and TRBJ1-2; 10 bases align to TRBD1. Trimming cost V 6 bases and J 2 bases; bases outside gene matches: 6. The CDR3 runs to 15 residues. This CDR3 is CASSRPGQGNYGYTF. Here the CDR3 DNA reads TGTGCCAGCAGCCGCCCGGGACAGGGGAACTATGGCTACACCTTC.